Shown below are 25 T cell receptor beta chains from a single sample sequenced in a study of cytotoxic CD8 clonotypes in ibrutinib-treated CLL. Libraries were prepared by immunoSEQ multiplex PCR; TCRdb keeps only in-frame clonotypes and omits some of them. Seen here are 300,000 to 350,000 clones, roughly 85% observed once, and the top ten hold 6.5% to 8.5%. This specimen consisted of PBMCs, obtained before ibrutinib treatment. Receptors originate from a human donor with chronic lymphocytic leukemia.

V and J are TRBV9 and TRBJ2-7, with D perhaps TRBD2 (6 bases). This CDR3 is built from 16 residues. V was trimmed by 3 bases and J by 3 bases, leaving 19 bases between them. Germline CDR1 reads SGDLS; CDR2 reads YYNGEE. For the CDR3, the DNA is TGTGCCAGCAGCGGAAACCCAGGGACTTCGGTCTACGAGCAGTACTTC. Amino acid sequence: CASSGNPGTSVYEQYF.

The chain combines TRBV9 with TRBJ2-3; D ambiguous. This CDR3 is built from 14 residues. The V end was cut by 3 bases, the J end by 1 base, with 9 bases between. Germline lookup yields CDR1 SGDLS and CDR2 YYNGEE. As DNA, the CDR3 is TGTGCCAGCAGCGGGAGACCCCGCACAGATACGCAGTATTTT. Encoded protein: CASSGRPRTDTQYF. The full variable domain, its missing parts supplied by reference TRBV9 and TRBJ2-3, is DSGVTQTPKHLITATGQRVTLRCSPRSGDLSVYWYQQSLDQGLQFLIQYYNGEERAKGNILERFSAQQFPDLHSELNLSSLELGDSALYFCASSGRPRTDTQYFGPGTRLTVL.

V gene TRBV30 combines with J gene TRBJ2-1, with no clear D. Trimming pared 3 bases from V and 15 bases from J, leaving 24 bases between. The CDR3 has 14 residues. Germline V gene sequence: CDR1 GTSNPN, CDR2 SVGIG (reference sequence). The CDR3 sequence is CAWRKAGTRQELFF. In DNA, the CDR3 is TGTGCCTGGAGAAAAGCCGGTACACGGCAGGAATTGTTCTTC.

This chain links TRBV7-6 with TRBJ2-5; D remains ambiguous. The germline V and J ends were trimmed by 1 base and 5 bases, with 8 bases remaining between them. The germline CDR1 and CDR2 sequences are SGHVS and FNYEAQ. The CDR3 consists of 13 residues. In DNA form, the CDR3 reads TGTGCCAGCAGCTTAGTTAGTTGGGAGACCCAGTACTTC. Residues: CASSLVSWETQYF.

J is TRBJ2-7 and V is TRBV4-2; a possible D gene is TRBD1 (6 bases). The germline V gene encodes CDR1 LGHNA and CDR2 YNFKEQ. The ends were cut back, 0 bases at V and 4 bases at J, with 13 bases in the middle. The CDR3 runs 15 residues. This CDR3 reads CASSQDLRGTYEQYF. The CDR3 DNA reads TGTGCCAGCAGCCAAGATTTGAGGGGGACATACGAGCAGTACTTC.

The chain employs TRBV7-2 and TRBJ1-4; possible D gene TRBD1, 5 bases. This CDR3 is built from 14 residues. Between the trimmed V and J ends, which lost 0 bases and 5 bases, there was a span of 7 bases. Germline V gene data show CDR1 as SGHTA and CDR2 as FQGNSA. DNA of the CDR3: TGTGCCAGCAGCTTAGCCGGGGGGAATGAAAAACTGTTTTTT. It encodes CASSLAGGNEKLFF.

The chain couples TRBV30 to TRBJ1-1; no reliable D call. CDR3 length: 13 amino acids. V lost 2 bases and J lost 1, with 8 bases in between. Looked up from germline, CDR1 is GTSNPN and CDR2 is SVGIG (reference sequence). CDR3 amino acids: CAWSFNGNTEAFF. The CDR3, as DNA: TGTGCCTGGAGTTTCAACGGGAACACTGAAGCTTTCTTT.

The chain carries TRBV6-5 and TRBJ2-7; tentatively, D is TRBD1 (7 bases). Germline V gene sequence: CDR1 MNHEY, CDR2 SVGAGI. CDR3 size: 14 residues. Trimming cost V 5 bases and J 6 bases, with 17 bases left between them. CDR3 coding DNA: TGTGCCAGCAGTGGTGACAGGGACTGGGGCGAGCAGTACTTC. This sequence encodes CASSGDRDWGEQYF.

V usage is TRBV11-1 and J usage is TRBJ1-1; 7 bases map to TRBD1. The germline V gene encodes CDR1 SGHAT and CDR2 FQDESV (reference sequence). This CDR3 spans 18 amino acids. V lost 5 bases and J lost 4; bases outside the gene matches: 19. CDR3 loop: CASSPIIFAGAGGTEAFF. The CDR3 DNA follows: TGTGCCAGCAGCCCCATAATATTCGCAGGGGCAGGGGGCACTGAAGCTTTCTTT.

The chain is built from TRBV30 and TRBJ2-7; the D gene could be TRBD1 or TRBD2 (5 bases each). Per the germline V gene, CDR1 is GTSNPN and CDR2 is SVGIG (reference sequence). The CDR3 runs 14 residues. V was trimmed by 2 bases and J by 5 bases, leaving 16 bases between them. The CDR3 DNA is TGTGCCTGGAGTATGACCGGGACCGGGAACGAGCAGTACTTC. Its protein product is CAWSMTGTGNEQYF. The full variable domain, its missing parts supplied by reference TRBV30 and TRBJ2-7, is SQTIHQWPATLVQPVGSPLSLECTVEGTSNPNLYWYRQAAGRGLQLLFYSVGIGQISSEVPQNLSASRPQDRQFILSSKKLLLSDSGFYLCAWSMTGTGNEQYFGPGTRLTVT.

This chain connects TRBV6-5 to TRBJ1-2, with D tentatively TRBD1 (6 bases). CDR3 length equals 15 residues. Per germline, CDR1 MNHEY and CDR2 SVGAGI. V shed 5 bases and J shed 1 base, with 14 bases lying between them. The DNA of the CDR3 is TGTGCCAGCAGTCGACAGGCCCTCTTTAACTATGGCTACACCTTC. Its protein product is CASSRQALFNYGYTF.

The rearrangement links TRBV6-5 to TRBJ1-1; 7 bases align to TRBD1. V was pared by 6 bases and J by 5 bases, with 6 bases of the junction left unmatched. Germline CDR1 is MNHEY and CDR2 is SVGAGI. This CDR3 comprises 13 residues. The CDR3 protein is CASSRGQVTEAFF. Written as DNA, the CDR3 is TGTGCCAGCAGCCGAGGACAGGTGACTGAAGCTTTCTTT.

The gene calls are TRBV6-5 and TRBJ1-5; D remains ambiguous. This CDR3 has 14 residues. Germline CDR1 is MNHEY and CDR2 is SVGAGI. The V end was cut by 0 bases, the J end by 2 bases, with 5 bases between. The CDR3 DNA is TGTGCCAGCAGTTACTCTGTCGGCAATCAGCCCCAGCATTTT. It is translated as CASSYSVGNQPQHF.

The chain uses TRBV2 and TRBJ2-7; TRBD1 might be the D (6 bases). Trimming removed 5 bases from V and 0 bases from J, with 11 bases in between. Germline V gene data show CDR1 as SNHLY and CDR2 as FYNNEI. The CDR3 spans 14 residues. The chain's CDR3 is CASSPGTFSYEQYF. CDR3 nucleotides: TGTGCCAGCAGTCCCGGGACATTCTCCTACGAGCAGTACTTC.

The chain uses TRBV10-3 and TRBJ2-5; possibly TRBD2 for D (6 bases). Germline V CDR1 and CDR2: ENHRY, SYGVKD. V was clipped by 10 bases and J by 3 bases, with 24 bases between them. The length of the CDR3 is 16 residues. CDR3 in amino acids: CATRSPDGSSEETQYF. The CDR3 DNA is TGTGCCACCCGATCACCTGACGGGAGTTCCGAAGAGACCCAGTACTTC.

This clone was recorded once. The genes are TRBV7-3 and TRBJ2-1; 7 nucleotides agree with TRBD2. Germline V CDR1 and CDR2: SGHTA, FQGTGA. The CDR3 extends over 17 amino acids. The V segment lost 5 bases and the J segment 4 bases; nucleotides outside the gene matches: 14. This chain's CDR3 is CASSPTRLARTYNEQFF. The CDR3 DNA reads TGTGCCAGCAGCCCGACCCGACTAGCTAGAACATACAATGAGCAGTTCTTC. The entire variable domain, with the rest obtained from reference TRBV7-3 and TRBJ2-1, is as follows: GAGVSQTPSNKVTEKGKYVELRCDPISGHTALYWYRQSLGQGPEFLIYFQGTGAADDSGLPNDRFFAVRPEGSVSTLKIQRTERGDSAVYLCASSPTRLARTYNEQFFGPGTRLTVL.

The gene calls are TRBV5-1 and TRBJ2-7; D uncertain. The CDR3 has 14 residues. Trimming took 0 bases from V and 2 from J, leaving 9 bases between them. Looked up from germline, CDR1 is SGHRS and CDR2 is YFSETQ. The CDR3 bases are TGCGCCAGCAGCTTGGGTCGGAGAACCTACGAGCAGTACTTC. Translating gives CASSLGRRTYEQYF.

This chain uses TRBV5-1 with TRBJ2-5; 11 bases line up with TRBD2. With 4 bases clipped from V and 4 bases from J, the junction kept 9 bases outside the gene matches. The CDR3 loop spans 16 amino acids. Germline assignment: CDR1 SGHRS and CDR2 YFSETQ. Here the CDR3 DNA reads TGCGCCAGCAGCCACCCCCTAGCGGGAGGAGGAGAGACCCAGTACTTC. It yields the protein CASSHPLAGGGETQYF.

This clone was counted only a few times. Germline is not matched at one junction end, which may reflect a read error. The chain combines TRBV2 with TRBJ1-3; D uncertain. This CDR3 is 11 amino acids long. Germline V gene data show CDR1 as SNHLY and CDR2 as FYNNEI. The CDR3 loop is CASIEEGTIYF. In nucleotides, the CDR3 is TGTGCCAGCATTGAAGAGGGCACCATATATTTT.

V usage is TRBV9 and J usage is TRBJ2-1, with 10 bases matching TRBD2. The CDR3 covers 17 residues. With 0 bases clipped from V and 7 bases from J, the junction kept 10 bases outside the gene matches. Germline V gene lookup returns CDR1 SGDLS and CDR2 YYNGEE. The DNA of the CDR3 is TGTGCCAGCAGCGTAGTGTCAGCGGGAGGGCCTAAAAATGAGCAGTTCTTC. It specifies CASSVVSAGGPKNEQFF.

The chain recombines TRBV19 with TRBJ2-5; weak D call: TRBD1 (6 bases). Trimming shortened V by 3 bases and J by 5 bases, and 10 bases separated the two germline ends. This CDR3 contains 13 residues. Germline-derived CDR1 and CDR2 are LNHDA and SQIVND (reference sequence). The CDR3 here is CASSIGTWETQYF. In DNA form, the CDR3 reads TGTGCCAGTAGTATCGGGACATGGGAGACCCAGTACTTC.

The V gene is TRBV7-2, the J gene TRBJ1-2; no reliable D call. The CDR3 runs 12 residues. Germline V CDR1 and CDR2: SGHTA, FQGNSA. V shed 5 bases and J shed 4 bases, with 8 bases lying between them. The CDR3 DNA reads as TGTGCCAGCAGCCAGGCTAGCTATGGCTACACCTTC. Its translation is CASSQASYGYTF.

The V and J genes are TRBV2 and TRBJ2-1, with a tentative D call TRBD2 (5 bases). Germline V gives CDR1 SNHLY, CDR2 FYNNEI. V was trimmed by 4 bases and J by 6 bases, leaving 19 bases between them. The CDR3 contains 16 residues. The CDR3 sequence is CASSVPPRGARNEQFF. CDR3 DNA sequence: TGTGCCAGCAGTGTCCCTCCTCGGGGTGCACGCAATGAGCAGTTCTTC.

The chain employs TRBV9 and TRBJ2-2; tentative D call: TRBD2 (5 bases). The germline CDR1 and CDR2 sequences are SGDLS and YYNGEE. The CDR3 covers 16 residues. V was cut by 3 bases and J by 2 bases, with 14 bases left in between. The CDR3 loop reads CASSADPGINTGELFF. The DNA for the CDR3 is TGTGCCAGCAGCGCCGACCCCGGGATAAACACCGGGGAGCTGTTTTTT.

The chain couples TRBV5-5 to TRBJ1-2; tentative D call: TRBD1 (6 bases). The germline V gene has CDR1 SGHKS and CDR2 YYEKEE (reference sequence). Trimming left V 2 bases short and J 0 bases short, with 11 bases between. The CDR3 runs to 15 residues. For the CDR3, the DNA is TGTGCCAGCAGCTTTGGAGGGACAACTAACTATGGCTACACCTTC. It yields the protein CASSFGGTTNYGYTF.